What follows describes a single TCR beta chain. What this receptor recognizes is not known. Per-base quality was not reported, and no clone a single base away is much larger than it. The data derive from a study of blood T cell repertoires in COVID-19 (dated by TCRdb to the early 2020s). For the wider study: Samples covering the acute and convalescent phases of COVID-19 were provided by collaborators in the United States, Italy and Spain. The material from the prospective study consisted of cDNA or gDNA derived from T cells, B-cell-depleted T cells, or PBMCs. Subjects who had been exposed to COVID-19, were actively infected with it, or had recovered from it provided the deeply sampled blood TCRbeta repertoires that made up the dataset. A freely available public database, intended as a resource for researchers studying the immune response to SARS-CoV-2, is where the repertoires were released. Samples came from the ongoing ImmuneRACE study (first 160 participants) plus 1,254 subjects from 6 global collaborators. Nearly every sample came with metadata listing a de-identified subject ID, COVID-19 status, age in years and sex. Where available, HLA class I and class II types were taken from metadata supplied by the sample provider and were not determined by assay-based typing.

The paper as a whole reports these results and caveats: The amount of clinical and demographic metadata varied by source and participant and was provided uncurated.

Measured from the cysteine to the phenylalanine, the CDR3 is 14 residues long. Just the 42-base CDR3 DNA is kept, in frame starting at base 1. Trimmed from V: 2 bases; trimmed from J: 10 bases; junction bases lacking a gene match: 4. The germline V gene gives CDR1 as SGHTA and CDR2 as FQGNSA. TCRbeta CDR3 regions were amplified from genomic DNA using the immunoSEQ Assay, a bias-controlled multiplex PCR. Per the source publication's procedure: The number of nucleated cells in each sample was estimated by amplification of reference gene primers within the assay. To quantify the absolute abundance of each unique TCRbeta CDR3 rearrangement, sequence reads were collapsed and filtered. For each sample, productive Simpson clonality was calculated as the square root of Simpson's diversity index across productive rearrangements. The table was pulled from immuneACCESS by TCRdb, which kept in-frame rearrangements only. Such tables lose some clones; where checked, under half of the loss comes from unresolved V genes, and the rest has no known cause. The DNA gave D and trimming, while V, J and clone size come from that table. The sample contains around 120,000 clones, 87% of them found a single time. The ten largest clones add up to approximately 7.7% of the sample.

The collaborating institutions used their own protocols to collect whole blood in K2EDTA tubes. Collaborator samples were shipped for TCRbeta analysis as frozen whole blood, isolated PBMCs, or DNA extracted from either sample type. Material: peripheral blood. The TCR originated in a human donor in a cohort sampled during active COVID-19. Recombination joined TRBV7-2 with TRBJ1-6; TRBD1 agrees with 8 junctional bases. The DNA sequence is as follows: TGTGCCAGCAGCTTACAGGGGGCAAAGTCACCCCTCCACTTT. This codes for CASSLQGAKSPLHF.